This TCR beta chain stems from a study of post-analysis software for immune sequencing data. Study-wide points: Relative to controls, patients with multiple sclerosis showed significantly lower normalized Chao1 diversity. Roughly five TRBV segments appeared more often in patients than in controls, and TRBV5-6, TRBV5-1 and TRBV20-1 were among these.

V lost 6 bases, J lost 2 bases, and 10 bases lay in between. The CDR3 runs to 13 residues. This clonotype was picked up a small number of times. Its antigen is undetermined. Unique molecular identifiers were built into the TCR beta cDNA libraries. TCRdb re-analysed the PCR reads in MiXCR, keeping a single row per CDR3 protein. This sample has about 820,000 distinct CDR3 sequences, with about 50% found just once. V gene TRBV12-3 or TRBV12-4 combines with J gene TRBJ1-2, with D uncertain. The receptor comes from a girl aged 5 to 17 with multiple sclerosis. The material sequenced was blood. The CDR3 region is CASSLRQNYGYTF. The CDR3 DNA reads TGTGCCAGCAGCCTTCGGCAAAACTATGGCTACACCTTC.